The clone carrying this TCR beta chain was found a few times. The data were obtained in a study of blood T cell repertoires in COVID-19. Overall study: COVID-19 samples from acute and convalescent phases originated in the United States, Italy and Spain.

Using immunoSEQ multiplex PCR, the repertoire was profiled, and TCRdb retains in-frame clones only, with some absent. The profile shows roughly 62,000 clones, 65% to 80% of them singletons. This CDR3 has 15 residues. The junction had 3 bases not matched to a gene; V was cut back by 4 bases and J by 6 bases. Germline CDR1 reads SGHRS; CDR2 reads YFSETQ. This chain uses TRBV5-1 with TRBJ2-1; 14 bases agree with TRBD2. Material: peripheral blood. The TCR comes from a man aged 55 to 70 with acute or convalescent COVID-19. The CDR3 DNA reads as TGCGCCAGCAGCGGGGGACTAGCGGGAGTCAATGAGCAGTTCTTC. Amino acid sequence: CASSGGLAGVNEQFF.